This T cell receptor beta chain was captured in a study of CD8+ T cells in alopecia areata. Treatment meaning: oral pan-JAK inhibitor, 5-10 mg twice daily. Investigators sorted PBMCs to obtain both CD4+ and CD8+ T cells. cDNA serving as the sequencing template came from extracted, reverse transcribed RNA. Profiled with immunoSEQ multiplex PCR; TCRdb holds only in-frame clones, not every one. The sample consists of 100,000 to 130,000 clones, 84% of them appearing once. The trim removed 4 bases at V and 1 base at J, leaving 12 bases unmatched. The CDR3 contains 17 residues. CDR1 is MGHRA and CDR2 is YSYEKL in the germline V gene.

The chain is built from TRBV4-1 and TRBJ1-2; TRBD1 matches 7 bases. This TCR came from a human donor with alopecia areata. The source was CD8+ T cells sorted from blood, collected at week 24, from a patient treated with tofacitinib. The CDR3 DNA is TGCGCCAGCAGCCCCTACTCGACGACAGGGAGTAACTATGGCTACACCTTC. Its translation is CASSPYSTTGSNYGYTF.